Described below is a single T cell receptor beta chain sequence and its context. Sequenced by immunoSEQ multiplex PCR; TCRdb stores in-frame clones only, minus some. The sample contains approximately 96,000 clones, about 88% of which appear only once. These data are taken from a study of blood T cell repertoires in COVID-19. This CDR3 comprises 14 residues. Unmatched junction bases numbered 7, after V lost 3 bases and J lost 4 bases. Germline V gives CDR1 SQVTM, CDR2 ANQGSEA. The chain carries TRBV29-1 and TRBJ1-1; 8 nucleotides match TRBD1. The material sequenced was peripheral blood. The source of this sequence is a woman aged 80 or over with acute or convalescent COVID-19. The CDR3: CSVDQGALSTEAFF. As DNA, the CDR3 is TGCAGCGTTGATCAGGGGGCGCTGAGCACTGAAGCTTTCTTT.